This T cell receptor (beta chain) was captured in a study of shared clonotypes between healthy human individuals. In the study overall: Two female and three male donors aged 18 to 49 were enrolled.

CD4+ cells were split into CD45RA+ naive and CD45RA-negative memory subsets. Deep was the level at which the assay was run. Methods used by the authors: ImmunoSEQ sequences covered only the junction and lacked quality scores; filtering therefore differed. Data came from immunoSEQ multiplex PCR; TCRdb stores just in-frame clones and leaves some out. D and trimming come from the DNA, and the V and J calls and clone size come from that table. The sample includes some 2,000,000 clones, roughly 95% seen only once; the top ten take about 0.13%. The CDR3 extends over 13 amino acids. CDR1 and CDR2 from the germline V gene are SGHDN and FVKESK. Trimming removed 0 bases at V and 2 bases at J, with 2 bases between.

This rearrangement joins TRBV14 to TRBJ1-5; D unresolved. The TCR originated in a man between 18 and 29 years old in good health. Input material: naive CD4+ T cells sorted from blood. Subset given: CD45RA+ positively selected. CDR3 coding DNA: TGTGCCAGCAGCCAAGATCGCAATCAGCCCCAGCATTTT. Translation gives CASSQDRNQPQHF.